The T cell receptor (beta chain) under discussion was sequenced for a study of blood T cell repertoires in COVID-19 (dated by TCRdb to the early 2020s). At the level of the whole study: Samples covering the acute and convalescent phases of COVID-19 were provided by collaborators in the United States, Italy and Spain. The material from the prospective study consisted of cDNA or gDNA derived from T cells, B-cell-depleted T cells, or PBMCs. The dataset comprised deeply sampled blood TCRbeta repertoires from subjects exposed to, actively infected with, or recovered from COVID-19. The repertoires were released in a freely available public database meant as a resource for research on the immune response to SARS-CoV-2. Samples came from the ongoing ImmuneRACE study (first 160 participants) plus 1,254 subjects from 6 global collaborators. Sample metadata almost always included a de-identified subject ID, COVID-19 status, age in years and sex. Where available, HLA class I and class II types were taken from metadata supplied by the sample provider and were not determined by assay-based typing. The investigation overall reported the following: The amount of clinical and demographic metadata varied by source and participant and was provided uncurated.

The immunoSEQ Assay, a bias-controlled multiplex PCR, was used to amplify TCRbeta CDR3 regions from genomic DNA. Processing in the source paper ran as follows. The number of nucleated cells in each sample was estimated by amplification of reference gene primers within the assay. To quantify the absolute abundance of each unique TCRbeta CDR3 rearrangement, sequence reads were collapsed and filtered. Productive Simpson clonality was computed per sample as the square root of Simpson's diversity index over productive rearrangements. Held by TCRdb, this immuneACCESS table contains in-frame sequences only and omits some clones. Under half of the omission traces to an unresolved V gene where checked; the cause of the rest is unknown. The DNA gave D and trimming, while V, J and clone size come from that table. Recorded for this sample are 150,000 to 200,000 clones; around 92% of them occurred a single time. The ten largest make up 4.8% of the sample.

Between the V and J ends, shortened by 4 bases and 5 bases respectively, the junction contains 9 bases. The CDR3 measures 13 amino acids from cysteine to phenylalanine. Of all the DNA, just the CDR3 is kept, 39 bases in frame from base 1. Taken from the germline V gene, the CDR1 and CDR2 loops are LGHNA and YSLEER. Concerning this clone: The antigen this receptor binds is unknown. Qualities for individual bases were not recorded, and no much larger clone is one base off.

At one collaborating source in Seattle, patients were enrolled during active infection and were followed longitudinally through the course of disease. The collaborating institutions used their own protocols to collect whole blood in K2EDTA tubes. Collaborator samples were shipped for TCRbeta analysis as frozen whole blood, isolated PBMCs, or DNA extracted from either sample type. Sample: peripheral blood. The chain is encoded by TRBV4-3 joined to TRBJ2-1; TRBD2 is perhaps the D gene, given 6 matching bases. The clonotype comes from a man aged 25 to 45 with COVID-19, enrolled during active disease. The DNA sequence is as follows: TGCGCCAGCAGCCCTGGCGGGGACAATGAGCAGTTCTTC. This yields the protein CASSPGGDNEQFF.